This T cell receptor beta chain was sequenced for a study of T cell repertoires in cytomegalovirus infection. MiXCR, run by TCRdb on the reads, gives a single entry per CDR3 protein. The sample has about 350,000 distinct CDR3 sequences, about 32% seen once. On this clonotype: Antigen unknown.

V trimming: 6 bases; J trimming: 5 bases; junction bases outside the gene matches: 5. CDR3 length: 15 amino acids. Germline CDR1 is MNHEY and CDR2 is SVGAGI. The receptor comes from a human donor in good health (CMV status not recorded). Some clones in this sample may be carry-over from other donors' samples. This material consisted of cultured PBMCs, taken from culture after CMV antigen stimulation. The chain joins TRBV6-5 to TRBJ2-1, with 12 bases identical to TRBD2. CDR3 sequence (DNA): TGTGCCAGCAGAAGGACTAGCGGGGTAGACAATGAGCAGTTCTTC. It translates to CASRRTSGVDNEQFF.